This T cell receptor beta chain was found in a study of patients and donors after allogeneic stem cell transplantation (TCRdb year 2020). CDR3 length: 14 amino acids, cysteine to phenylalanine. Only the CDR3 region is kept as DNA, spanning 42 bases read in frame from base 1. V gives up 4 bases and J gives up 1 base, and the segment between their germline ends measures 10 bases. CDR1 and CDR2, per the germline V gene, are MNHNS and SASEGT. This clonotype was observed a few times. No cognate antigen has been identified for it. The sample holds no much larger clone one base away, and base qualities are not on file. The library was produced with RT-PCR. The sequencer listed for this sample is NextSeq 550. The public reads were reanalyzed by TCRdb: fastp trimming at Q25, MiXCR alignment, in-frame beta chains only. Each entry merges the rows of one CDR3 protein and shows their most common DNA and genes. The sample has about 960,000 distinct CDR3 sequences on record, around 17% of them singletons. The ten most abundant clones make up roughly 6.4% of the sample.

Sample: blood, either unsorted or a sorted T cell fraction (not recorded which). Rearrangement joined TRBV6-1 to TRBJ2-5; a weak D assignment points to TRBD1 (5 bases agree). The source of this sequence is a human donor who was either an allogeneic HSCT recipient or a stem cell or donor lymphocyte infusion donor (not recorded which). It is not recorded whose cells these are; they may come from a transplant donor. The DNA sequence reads TGTGCCAGCAGTGTACAGGCTATCCAAGAGACCCAGTACTTC. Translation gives CASSVQAIQETQYF.